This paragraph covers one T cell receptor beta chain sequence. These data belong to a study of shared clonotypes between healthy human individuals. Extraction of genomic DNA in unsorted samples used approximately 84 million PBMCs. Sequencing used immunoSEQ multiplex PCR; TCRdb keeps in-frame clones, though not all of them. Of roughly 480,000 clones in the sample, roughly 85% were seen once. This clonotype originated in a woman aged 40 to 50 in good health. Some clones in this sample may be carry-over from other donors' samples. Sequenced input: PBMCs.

The chain's CDR3 is CASSISGQAGPVYEQYF. In DNA, the CDR3 is TGTGCCAGTAGTATATCGGGTCAGGCGGGACCCGTATACGAGCAGTACTTC. This rearrangement joins TRBV19 to TRBJ2-7; weak D call: TRBD2 (6 bases). From germline, CDR1 is LNHDA and CDR2 SQIVND (reference sequence). The length of the CDR3 is 17 residues. V was cut by 2 bases and J by 4 bases, with 21 bases left in between. The full variable domain, rest sourced from reference TRBV19 and TRBJ2-7, is DGGITQSPKYLFRKEGQNVTLSCEQNLNHDAMYWYRQDPGQGLRLIYYSQIVNDFQKGDIAEGYSVSREKKESFPLTVTSAQKNPTAFYLCASSISGQAGPVYEQYFGPGTRLTVT.